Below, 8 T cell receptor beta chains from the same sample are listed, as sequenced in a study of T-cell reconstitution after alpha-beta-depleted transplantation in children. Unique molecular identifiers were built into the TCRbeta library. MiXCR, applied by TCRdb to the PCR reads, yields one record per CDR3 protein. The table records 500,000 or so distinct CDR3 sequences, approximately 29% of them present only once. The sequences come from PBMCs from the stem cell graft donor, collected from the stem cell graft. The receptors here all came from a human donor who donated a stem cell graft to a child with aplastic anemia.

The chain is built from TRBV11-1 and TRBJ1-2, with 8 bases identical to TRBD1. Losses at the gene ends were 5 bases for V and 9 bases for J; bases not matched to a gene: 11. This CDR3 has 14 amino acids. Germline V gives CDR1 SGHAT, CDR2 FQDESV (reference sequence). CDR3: CASSQSGTGESYTF. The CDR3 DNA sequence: TGTGCCAGCAGCCAGTCCGGGACAGGAGAGAGCTACACCTTC.

The CDR3 DNA reads TGTGCCAGCAGCTTAGCTCGGGCTAGCGGGTTCGATGAGCAGTTCTTC. This codes for CASSLARASGFDEQFF. V is TRBV7-9 and J is TRBJ2-1; TRBD2 aligns across 8 bases. CDR3 length: 16 residues. After removal of 0 bases from V and 8 bases from J, the junction contained 9 bases not matched to a gene. The germline gives CDR1 SEHNR, CDR2 FQNEAQ (reference sequence).

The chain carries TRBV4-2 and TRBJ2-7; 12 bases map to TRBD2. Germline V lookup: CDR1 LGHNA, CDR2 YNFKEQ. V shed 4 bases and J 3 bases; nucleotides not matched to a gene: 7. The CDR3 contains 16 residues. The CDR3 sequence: CASSRYTSGGSYEQYF. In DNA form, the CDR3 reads TGTGCCAGCAGCCGGTATACTAGCGGGGGGAGCTACGAGCAGTACTTC.

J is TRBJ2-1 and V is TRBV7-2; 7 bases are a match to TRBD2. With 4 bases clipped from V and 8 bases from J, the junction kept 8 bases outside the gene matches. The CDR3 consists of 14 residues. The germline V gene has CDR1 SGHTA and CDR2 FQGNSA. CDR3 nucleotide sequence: TGTGCCAGCAGCTCCTGGACTAGGAAAGATGAGCAGTTCTTC. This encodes CASSSWTRKDEQFF.

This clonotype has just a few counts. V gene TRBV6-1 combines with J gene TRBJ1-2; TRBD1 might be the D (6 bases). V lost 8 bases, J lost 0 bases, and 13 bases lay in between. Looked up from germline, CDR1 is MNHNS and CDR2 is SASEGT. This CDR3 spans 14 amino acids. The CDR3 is CASGEDSPNYGYTF. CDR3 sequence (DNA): TGTGCCAGCGGGGAGGACAGCCCTAACTATGGCTACACCTTC.

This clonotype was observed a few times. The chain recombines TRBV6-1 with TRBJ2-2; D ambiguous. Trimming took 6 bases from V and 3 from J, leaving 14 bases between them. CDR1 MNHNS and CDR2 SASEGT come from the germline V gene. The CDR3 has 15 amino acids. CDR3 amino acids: CASRTGSTDTGELFF. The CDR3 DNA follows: TGTGCCAGCAGGACCGGCAGCACAGACACCGGGGAGCTGTTTTTT.

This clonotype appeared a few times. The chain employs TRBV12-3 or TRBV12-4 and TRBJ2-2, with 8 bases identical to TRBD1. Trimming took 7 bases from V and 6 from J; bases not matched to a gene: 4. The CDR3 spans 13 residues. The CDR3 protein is CASNLRGPGELFF. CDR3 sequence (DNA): TGTGCCAGCAACCTCAGGGGGCCCGGGGAGCTGTTTTTT.

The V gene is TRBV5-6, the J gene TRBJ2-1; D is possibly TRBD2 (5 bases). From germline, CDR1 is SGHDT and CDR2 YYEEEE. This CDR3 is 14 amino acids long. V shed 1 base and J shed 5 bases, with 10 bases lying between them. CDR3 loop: CASSLYEGNNEQFF. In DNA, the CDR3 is TGTGCCAGCAGCTTGTACGAGGGCAACAATGAGCAGTTCTTC.